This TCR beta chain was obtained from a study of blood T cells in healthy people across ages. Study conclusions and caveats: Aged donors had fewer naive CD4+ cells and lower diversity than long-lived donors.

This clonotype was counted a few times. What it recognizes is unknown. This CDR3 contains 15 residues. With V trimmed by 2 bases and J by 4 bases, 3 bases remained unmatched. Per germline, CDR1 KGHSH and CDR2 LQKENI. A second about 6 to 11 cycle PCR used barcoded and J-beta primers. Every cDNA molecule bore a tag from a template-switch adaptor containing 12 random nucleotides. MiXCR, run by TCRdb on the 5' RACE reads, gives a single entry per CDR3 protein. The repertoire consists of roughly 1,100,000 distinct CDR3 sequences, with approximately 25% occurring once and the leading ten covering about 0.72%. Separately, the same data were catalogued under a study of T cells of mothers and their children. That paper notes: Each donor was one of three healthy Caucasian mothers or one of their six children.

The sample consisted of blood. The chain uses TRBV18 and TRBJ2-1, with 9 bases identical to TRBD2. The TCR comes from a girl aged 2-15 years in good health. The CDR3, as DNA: TGTGCCAGCTCACCAGCTAGCGGGACTTACAATGAGCAGTTCTTC. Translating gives CASSPASGTYNEQFF.